A selection of T cell receptor beta chains follows, all from one sample in a study of T cells in Graves' hyperthyroidism and ophthalmopathy. TCRdb used MiXCR to reprocess the multiplex PCR reads, holding one entry per CDR3 protein. Among hundreds of thousands of distinct CDR3 sequences listed, roughly 46% were seen once. The sequenced material came from peripheral blood or thyroid tissue (not recorded which). These receptors came from an adult man with Graves' disease, either hyperthyroidism or ophthalmopathy (not recorded which). Both conserved end residues are trimmed from each CDR3.

j_call v_call cdr3_aa
TRBJ1-1 TRBV7-9 ASSLTSLAEAF
TRBJ1-2 TRBV2 ASSFGTAGGYT
TRBJ2-7 TRBV6-5 ASSRAGDYEQY
TRBJ2-7 TRBV6-1 ASSEEGAYEQY
TRBJ2-7 TRBV6-2/TRBV6-3 AHRETSKNEQY
TRBJ2-5 TRBV20-1 SARQGRETQY
TRBJ1-1 TRBV25-1 ASSFRLGTEAF
TRBJ1-3 TRBV7-2 ASSLATGFSSGNTIY
TRBJ1-3 TRBV24-1 ASSDPGSSGNTIY
TRBJ2-5 TRBV20-1 SAWDGQRETQY
- TRBV2 ASSEVLNNEQF
TRBJ1-1 TRBV2 ASSERQDTEAF
TRBJ2-5 TRBV6-1 ASSEVYGLAGGRETQY
TRBJ1-1 TRBV6-2/TRBV6-3 ASSYETGGHTEAF
TRBJ1-1 TRBV9 ASSLNRANTEAF
TRBJ1-2 TRBV21-1 ASSRDSLGYT
TRBJ1-1 TRBV6-1 ASSYRGPMNTEAF
TRBJ1-1 TRBV11-2 ASRPGQFLNTEAF
TRBJ1-4 TRBV20-1 SGSAATNEKLF
TRBJ2-2 TRBV7-9 ASSLRVGSGSGELF
TRBJ2-5 TRBV7-6 ASSPTPDRGRETQY
TRBJ2-7 TRBV10-3 ASSEQAGGHEQY
TRBJ2-7 TRBV7-9 ASSLAGSGSYEQY
TRBJ2-5 TRBV10-2 ASSEPSRGGPETQY
TRBJ2-5 TRBV29-1 SVEGADRGYQETQY
TRBJ2-7 TRBV2 ASRGVGDRTYEQY
TRBJ1-5 TRBV19 ASSIGQLSNQPQH
TRBJ2-2 TRBV2 ASSELVPGTSGSNAGELF
TRBJ1-4 TRBV7-2 ASSSHTGGEKLF
TRBJ1-1 TRBV12-3/TRBV12-4 ASSGDSEAF
TRBJ1-5 TRBV12-3/TRBV12-4 ASSSVRQSNQPQH
TRBJ1-5 TRBV20-1 SAERGVQPQH
TRBJ1-1 TRBV12-5 ASSFRGLTEAF
TRBJ1-2 TRBV5-1 ASSLEGAPNGGYT
TRBJ2-7 TRBV6-6 ASSYLQGREQY
TRBJ1-2 TRBV24-1 AASFGYGYT
TRBJ2-5 TRBV29-1 SVQGGNNQETQY
TRBJ1-6 TRBV20-1 SASLGQGSSPLH
TRBJ1-2 TRBV20-1 SARTGGDYGYT
TRBJ1-2 TRBV7-2 ASSTGPRGYGYT
TRBJ1-4 TRBV7-9 ASSFVRNEKLF
TRBJ1-2 TRBV6-1 ASRTDPGTGYGYT
TRBJ1-2 TRBV2 ASSWDGYNYGYT
TRBJ1-1 TRBV10-2 ASSGGINTEAF
TRBJ1-2 TRBV10-3 AIRGTVNYGYT
TRBJ1-5 TRBV20-1 SSLGGNQPQH
TRBJ1-5 TRBV7-9 ASSYHHGGDYSNQPQH
TRBJ1-1 TRBV12-3/TRBV12-4 ASSLLMNTEAF
TRBJ2-5 TRBV12-3/TRBV12-4 ASSQDMGAEETQY
TRBJ1-5 TRBV7-8 ASSLALSRVSNQPQH
TRBJ2-5 TRBV10-3 AISERLVQETQY
TRBJ1-5 TRBV10-1 ASSVEVAGGLQPQH
TRBJ1-2 TRBV19 ASSINRGSYGYT
TRBJ1-2 TRBV10-3 AISEVTGPNYGYT
TRBJ2-6 TRBV7-9 ASSFGRT
TRBJ2-7 TRBV6-1 ASRVLNEQY
TRBJ1-1 TRBV9 TSSLSGWNTEAF
TRBJ1-2 TRBV20-1 SARSYGYT
TRBJ1-5 TRBV28 ASSPLYQGNQPQH
TRBJ1-2 TRBV14 ASSQELGGLGNGGYT